Following are 24 T cell receptor beta chains from one sample sequenced in a study of blood T cells in healthy people across ages. A second PCR of 7 to 11 cycles used a sample-barcoded 5' primer and a J-beta primer mix. TCRdb re-called the 5' RACE reads with MiXCR, one entry per CDR3 protein. The sample carries approximately 960,000 distinct CDR3 sequences, 25% to 30% recorded once. This sample was also put to use in a study of T cells of mothers and their children.

Sequencing input: blood. These receptors were obtained from a woman aged 40 to 55 in good health.

In this sample, this clonotype turned up many times. The chain recombines TRBV7-3 with TRBJ2-1, with TRBD1 identical over 7 bases. This CDR3 region has 14 residues. Germline V CDR1 and CDR2: SGHTA, FQGTGA. The V segment lost 5 bases and the J segment 6 bases; nucleotides outside the gene matches: 7. CDR3 nucleotide sequence: TGTGCCAGCAGCGGAAGACAGGGTGCCAATGAGCAGTTCTTC. It codes for CASSGRQGANEQFF.

Of note for this clonotype: This sequence is one base from a far larger clone and is likely a read error. This sequence joins TRBV7-9 and TRBJ1-1, with a weak D call TRBD1 (6 bases). Germline-derived CDR1 and CDR2 are SEHNR and FQNEAQ (reference sequence). The CDR3 length is 12 residues. CDR3 in amino acids: CASSLGDTEVFF. The DNA for the CDR3 is TGTGCCAGCAGCTTGGGGGACACTGAAGTTTTCTTT.

The table lists this clonotype with many counts. The chain employs TRBV5-6 and TRBJ1-2; no reliable D call. Germline V gives CDR1 SGHDT, CDR2 YYEEEE. The CDR3 has 15 amino acids. Trimming shortened V by 0 bases and J by 8 bases, and 17 bases separated the two germline ends. CDR3: CASSLVVPGSGGYTF. In nucleotides, the CDR3 is TGTGCCAGCAGCTTGGTAGTTCCGGGATCGGGCGGCTACACCTTC.

This clonotype showed up many times. This chain uses TRBV4-1 with TRBJ1-2; D is unresolved. The CDR3 sequence is 14 residues long. CDR1 and CDR2 from the germline V gene are MGHRA and YSYEKL. With 4 bases removed from V and 4 bases from J, the gap between germline ends came to 13 bases. The CDR3 DNA sequence: TGCGCCAGCAGCCGAGAGCCGGGCACCTATGGCTACACCTTC. This codes for CASSREPGTYGYTF.

In the case of this clonotype: A much larger clone differs by one base, so this may be a read error. V is TRBV7-2 and J is TRBJ2-1, with 8 positions matching TRBD1. CDR1 is SGHTA, CDR2 FQGNSA, per germline. The CDR3 spans 17 residues. DNA of the CDR3: TGTGCCAGCAGACCCCTTAAGGACAGGGACAAATACAGTGAGCAGTTCTTC. This gives the protein CASRPLKDRDKYSEQFF.

The V call is TRBV4-2, the J call TRBJ2-7; TRBD1 aligns across 9 bases. Germline V gives CDR1 LGHNA, CDR2 YNFKEQ. This CDR3 has 17 residues. Unmatched junction bases numbered 8, after V lost 0 bases and J lost 2 bases. In DNA, the CDR3 is TGTGCCAGCAGCCAAGATAGGGACAGGGTAGCAGCCTACGAGCAGTACTTC. Residues: CASSQDRDRVAAYEQYF.

This clonotype was seen a handful of times. The chain couples TRBV15 to TRBJ2-1; weak D call: TRBD1 (6 bases). Trimming left V 5 bases short and J 2 bases short, with 16 bases between. Germline V gives CDR1 LNHNV, CDR2 YYDKDF (reference sequence). CDR3 length: 16 residues. As DNA, the CDR3 is TGTGCCACCAGCTCCCCAACCGGGACAACCTACAATGAGCAGTTCTTC. This translates into CATSSPTGTTYNEQFF.

In this sample, this clonotype turned up many times. The rearrangement links TRBV3-1 to TRBJ2-7, with D unclear. CDR1 is LGHDT, CDR2 YNNKEL, per germline (reference sequence). V lost 3 bases to trimming and J lost 4 bases, with 4 bases between them. The CDR3 covers 11 residues. CDR3 sequence reads: CASSHMYEQYF. The CDR3 DNA follows: TGTGCCAGCAGCCATATGTACGAGCAGTACTTC.

As regards this clonotype: An end of the junction does not agree with germline; a read error may underlie this. This rearrangement joins TRBV7-6 to TRBJ2-7; 11 nucleotides line up with TRBD1. This CDR3 spans 14 amino acids. The V gene's germline CDR1 is SGHVS and CDR2 FNYEAQ. CDR3 DNA: TGTGCCAGCAGCCACGGACAGGGGGCTGGGGAGCGGTACTTC. As protein: CASSHGQGAGERYF.

V and J are TRBV27 and TRBJ2-7, with unresolved D. CDR1 MNHEY and CDR2 SMNVEV come from the germline V gene (reference sequence). CDR3 length: 15 residues. V lost 6 bases to trimming and J lost 1 base, with 16 bases between them. CDR3 region: CASSLLVGVSYEQYF. The DNA for the CDR3 is TGTGCCAGCAGCCTGCTAGTTGGGGTATCCTACGAGCAGTACTTC.

Details on this clonotype: With a much larger clone just one base away, this may be a read error. The chain is built from TRBV7-3 and TRBJ2-1; tentative D call: TRBD2 (6 bases). The length of the CDR3 is 15 residues. Trimming took off 7 bases at V and 5 bases at J, with 18 bases between the two ends. CDR1 is SGHTA and CDR2 is FQGTGA in the germline V gene. The CDR3 sequence is CASNFVGGRDNEQFF. CDR3 bases: TGTGCCAGCAACTTTGTTGGGGGGAGAGACAATGAGCAGTTCTTC.

This chain links TRBV4-2 with TRBJ2-3; tentatively, D is TRBD1 or TRBD2 (5 bases each). Germline V gives CDR1 LGHNA, CDR2 YNFKEQ. V shed 0 bases and J shed 5 bases, with 15 bases lying between them. The CDR3 contains 16 residues. The CDR3 here is CASSQEGVRDLDTQYF. DNA for the CDR3: TGTGCCAGCAGCCAAGAAGGGGTCAGGGACCTAGATACGCAGTATTTT.

The table lists this clonotype with a few counts. This chain uses TRBV30 with TRBJ2-7, with a tentative D call TRBD2 (6 bases). Germline CDR1 and CDR2: GTSNPN and SVGIG (reference sequence). Trimming took off 5 bases at V and 4 bases at J, with 15 bases between the two ends. The length of the CDR3 is 13 residues. The CDR3 DNA follows: TGTGCCTGGCAATCTAGAGCGGGTTACGAGCAGTACTTC. The encoded protein is CAWQSRAGYEQYF.

CDR3 sequence: CATSRGDPNEKLFF. The DNA of the CDR3 is TGTGCCACCAGCAGAGGGGACCCAAATGAAAAACTGTTTTTT. V is TRBV15 and J is TRBJ1-4; D is perhaps TRBD1 (5 bases). V gave up 1 base and J gave up 5 bases, with 8 bases separating them. CDR1 LNHNV and CDR2 YYDKDF come from the germline V gene (reference sequence). The CDR3 is made up of 14 amino acids.

The J gene is TRBJ2-2, the V gene TRBV9; 10 bases agree with TRBD1. Germline CDR1 is SGDLS and CDR2 is YYNGEE. The CDR3 length is 18 residues. Germline trimming cut 2 bases from V and 5 bases from J; bases unmatched to any gene: 12. CDR3 coding DNA: TGTGCCAGCAGCGTCAACTCCGGGACAGGGGAAGTGACCGGGGAGCTGTTTTTT. Translation gives CASSVNSGTGEVTGELFF.

This clonotype was counted many times. The chain has TRBV20-1 and TRBJ1-2, with D possibly TRBD1 on 5 matching bases. The CDR3 runs 14 residues. Germline lookup yields CDR1 DFQATT and CDR2 SNEGSKA (reference sequence). V dropped 3 bases and J dropped 5 bases, with 16 bases sitting between them. The CDR3 here is CSARGTFGIYGYTF. In DNA form, the CDR3 reads TGCAGTGCTAGGGGGACCTTTGGGATTTATGGCTACACCTTC.

The CDR3 reads CSSGGLRGGAEAFF. The CDR3 nucleotides are TGCAGCTCTGGGGGCCTCAGGGGCGGAGCTGAAGCTTTCTTT. The rearrangement joins TRBV29-1 to TRBJ1-1; D is perhaps TRBD1 (6 bases). This CDR3 has 14 residues. Trimming cost V 8 bases and J 6 bases, with 22 bases left between them. CDR1 SQVTM and CDR2 ANQGSEA come from the germline V gene.

The CDR3 DNA sequence: TGCAGCGTCGAGGGAAACGGCTACACCTTC. This translates into CSVEGNGYTF. The J gene is TRBJ1-2, the V gene TRBV29-1; D not certain. Trimming shortened V by 6 bases and J by 8 bases, and 10 bases separated the two germline ends. CDR1 and CDR2 from the germline V gene are SQVTM and ANQGSEA. The CDR3 is 10 amino acids.

The V and J genes are TRBV12-3 or TRBV12-4 and TRBJ2-5, with a possible D match to TRBD1 (5 bases). The V and J ends lost 4 bases and 11 bases respectively, with 20 bases between them. This CDR3 comprises 14 residues. The CDR3 region is CASSSPGLNNEQYF. In DNA form, the CDR3 reads TGTGCCAGCAGTTCCCCAGGGTTAAACAATGAGCAGTACTTC.

Many counts were recorded for this clonotype. The V gene is TRBV5-6, the J gene TRBJ2-4, with TRBD1 matching over 8 bases. CDR1 is SGHDT, CDR2 YYEEEE, per germline. There are 14 residues in the CDR3. After removal of 4 bases from V and 3 bases from J, the junction contained 3 bases not matched to a gene. The CDR3 loop reads CASSQGQDKNIQYF. CDR3 in DNA: TGTGCCAGCAGCCAGGGACAGGACAAAAACATTCAGTACTTC.

This clonotype was seen many times. The rearrangement joins TRBV7-8 to TRBJ1-6, with D possibly matching TRBD1 (5 bases). This CDR3 contains 13 residues. Between the trimmed V and J ends, which lost 5 bases and 7 bases, there was a span of 9 bases. The germline V gene encodes CDR1 SGHVS and CDR2 FQNEAQ. The CDR3 loop reads CASSGAWNSPLHF. The CDR3 bases are TGTGCCAGCAGCGGGGCATGGAATTCACCCCTCCACTTT.

As to this clonotype: One junction end disagrees with the germline gene, perhaps due to a read error. The gene calls are TRBV9 and TRBJ2-2; 9 nucleotides match TRBD1. Per the germline V gene, CDR1 is SGDLS and CDR2 is YYNGEE. The CDR3 totals 15 residues. CDR3 amino acids: CASSPGTGNTGERFF. CDR3 bases: TGTGCCAGCAGCCCAGGGACAGGGAACACCGGGGAGCGGTTTTTT.

As concerns this clonotype: Since a much larger clone is just one base distant, this may be a read error. The chain employs TRBV29-1 and TRBJ2-1; TRBD1 or TRBD2 may be the D gene (5 bases each). V was trimmed by 3 bases and J by 0 bases, leaving 15 bases between them. Germline-derived CDR1 and CDR2 are SQVTM and ANQGSEA. This CDR3 comprises 16 residues. In nucleotides, the CDR3 is TGCAGCGTTGATGCCGCCGGGGCGAGCTCCTACAATGAGCAGTTCTTC. It encodes CSVDAAGASSYNEQFF.

This clonotype appeared many times. Written as DNA, the CDR3 is TGTGCCAGCAGTCCCTCTTCAAATACGCAGTATTTT. It translates to CASSPSSNTQYF. The chain joins TRBV27 to TRBJ2-3, with no clear D. CDR3 size: 12 residues. Germline lookup yields CDR1 MNHEY and CDR2 SMNVEV (reference sequence). V was cut by 5 bases and J by 7 bases, with 10 bases left in between.